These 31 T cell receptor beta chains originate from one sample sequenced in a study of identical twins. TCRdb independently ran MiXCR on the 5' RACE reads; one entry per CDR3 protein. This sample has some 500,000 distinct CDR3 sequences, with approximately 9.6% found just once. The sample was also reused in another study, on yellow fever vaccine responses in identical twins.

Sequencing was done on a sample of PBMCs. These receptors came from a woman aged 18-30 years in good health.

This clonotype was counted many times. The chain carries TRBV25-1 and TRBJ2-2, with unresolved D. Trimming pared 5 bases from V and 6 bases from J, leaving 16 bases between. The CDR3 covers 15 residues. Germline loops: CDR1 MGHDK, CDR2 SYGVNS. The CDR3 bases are TGTGCCAGCAGTCATCAGAACAAAATATCCGGGGAGCTGTTTTTT. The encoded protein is CASSHQNKISGELFF.

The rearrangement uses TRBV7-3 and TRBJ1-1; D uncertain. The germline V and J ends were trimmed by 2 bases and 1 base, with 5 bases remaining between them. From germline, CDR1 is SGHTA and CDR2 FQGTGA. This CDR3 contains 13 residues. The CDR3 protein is CASSLLWNTEAFF. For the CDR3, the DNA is TGTGCCAGCAGCTTACTTTGGAACACTGAAGCTTTCTTT.

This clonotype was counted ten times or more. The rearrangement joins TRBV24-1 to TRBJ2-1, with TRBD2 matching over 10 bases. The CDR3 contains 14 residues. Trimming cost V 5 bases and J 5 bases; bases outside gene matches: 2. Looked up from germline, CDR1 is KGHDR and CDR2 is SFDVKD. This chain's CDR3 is CATSGLAGDNEQFF. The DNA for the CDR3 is TGTGCCACCAGTGGCCTAGCGGGGGACAATGAGCAGTTCTTC.

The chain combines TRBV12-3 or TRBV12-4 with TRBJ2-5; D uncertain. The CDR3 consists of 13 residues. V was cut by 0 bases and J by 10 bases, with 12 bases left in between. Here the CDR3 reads CASSLAGGVVQYF. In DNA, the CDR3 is TGTGCCAGCAGTTTAGCGGGCGGAGTGGTCCAGTACTTC.

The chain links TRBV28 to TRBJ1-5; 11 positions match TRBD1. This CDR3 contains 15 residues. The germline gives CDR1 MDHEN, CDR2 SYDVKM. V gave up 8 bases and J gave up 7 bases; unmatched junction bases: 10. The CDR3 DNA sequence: TGTGCCAGCCAAGGGGGACAGGGGGTAGGGCAGCCCCAGCATTTT. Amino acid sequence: CASQGGQGVGQPQHF.

CDR3: CAISGTSESYEQYF. DNA for the CDR3: TGTGCCATCAGCGGGACTAGCGAATCCTACGAGCAGTACTTC. This rearrangement joins TRBV10-3 to TRBJ2-7; 10 bases align to TRBD2. This CDR3 contains 14 residues. The V gene end was trimmed by 6 bases and the J gene end by 1 base; junction bases not matched to a gene: 3. The V gene's germline CDR1 is ENHRY and CDR2 SYGVKD.

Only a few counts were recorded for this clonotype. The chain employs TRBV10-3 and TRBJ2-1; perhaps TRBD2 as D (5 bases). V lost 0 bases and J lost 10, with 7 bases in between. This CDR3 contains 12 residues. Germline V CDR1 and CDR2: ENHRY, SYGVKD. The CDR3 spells CAISESGEEQFF. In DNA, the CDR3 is TGTGCCATCAGTGAGTCCGGGGAAGAGCAGTTCTTC.

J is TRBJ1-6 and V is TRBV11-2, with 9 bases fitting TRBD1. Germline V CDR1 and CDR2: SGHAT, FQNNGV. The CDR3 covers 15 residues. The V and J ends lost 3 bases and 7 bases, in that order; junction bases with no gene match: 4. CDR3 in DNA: TGTGCCAGCAGCTTGGACAGGGGAGGCAATTCACCCCTCCACTTT. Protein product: CASSLDRGGNSPLHF.

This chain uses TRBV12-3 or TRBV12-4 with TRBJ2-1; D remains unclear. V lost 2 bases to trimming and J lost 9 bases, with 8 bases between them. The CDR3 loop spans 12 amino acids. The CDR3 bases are TGTGCCAGCAGTTTAAGAAGGAGTGAGCAGTTCTTC. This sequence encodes CASSLRRSEQFF.

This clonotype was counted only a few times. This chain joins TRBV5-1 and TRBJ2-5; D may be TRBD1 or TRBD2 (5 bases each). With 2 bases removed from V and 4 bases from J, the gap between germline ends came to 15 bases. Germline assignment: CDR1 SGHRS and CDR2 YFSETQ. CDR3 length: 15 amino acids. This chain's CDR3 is CASSFGDHRSETQYF. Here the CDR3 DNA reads TGCGCCAGCAGCTTTGGGGACCACCGTTCAGAGACCCAGTACTTC.

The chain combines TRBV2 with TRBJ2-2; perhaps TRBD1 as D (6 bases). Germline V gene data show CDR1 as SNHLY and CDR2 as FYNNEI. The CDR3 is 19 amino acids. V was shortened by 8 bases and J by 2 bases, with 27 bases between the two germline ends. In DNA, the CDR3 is TGTGCCAGCTGTCCATGGGGGCCACCAGATTTCACCAACACCGGGGAGCTGTTTTTT. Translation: CASCPWGPPDFTNTGELFF. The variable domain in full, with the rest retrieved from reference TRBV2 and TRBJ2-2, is EPEVTQTPSHQVTQMGQEVILRCVPISNHLYFYWYRQILGQKVEFLVSFYNNEISEKSEIFDDQFSVERPDGSNFTLKIRSTKLEDSAMYFCASCPWGPPDFTNTGELFFGEGSRLTVL.

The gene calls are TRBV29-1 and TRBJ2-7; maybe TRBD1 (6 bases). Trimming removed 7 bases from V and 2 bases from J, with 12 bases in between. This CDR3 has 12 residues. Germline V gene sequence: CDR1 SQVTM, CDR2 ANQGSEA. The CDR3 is CSAGHRTYEQYF. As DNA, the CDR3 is TGCAGCGCGGGACATCGAACCTACGAGCAGTACTTC.

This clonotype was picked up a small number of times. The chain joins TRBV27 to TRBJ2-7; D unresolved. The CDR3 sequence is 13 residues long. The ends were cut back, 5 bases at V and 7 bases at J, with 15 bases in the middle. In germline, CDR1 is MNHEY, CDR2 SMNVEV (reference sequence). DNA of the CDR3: TGTGCCAGCAGTAATACCTATGGAAGGGAGCAGTACTTC. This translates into CASSNTYGREQYF.

CDR3 coding DNA: TGCAGTGCTAGCCTAGCGGGATATGAGACCCAGTACTTC. Translating it yields CSASLAGYETQYF. This chain links TRBV20-1 with TRBJ2-5, with 9 bases lining up with TRBD2. Germline CDR1 reads DFQATT; CDR2 reads SNEGSKA (reference sequence). Trimming cost V 3 bases and J 5 bases; bases outside gene matches: 4. CDR3 length equals 13 residues.

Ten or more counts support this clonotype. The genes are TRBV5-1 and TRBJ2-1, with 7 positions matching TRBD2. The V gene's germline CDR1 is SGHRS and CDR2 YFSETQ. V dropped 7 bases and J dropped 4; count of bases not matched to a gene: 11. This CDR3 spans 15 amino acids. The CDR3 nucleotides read TGCGCCAGCTCAGCCCAGAGCGGGGTTTACAATGAGCAGTTCTTC. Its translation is CASSAQSGVYNEQFF.

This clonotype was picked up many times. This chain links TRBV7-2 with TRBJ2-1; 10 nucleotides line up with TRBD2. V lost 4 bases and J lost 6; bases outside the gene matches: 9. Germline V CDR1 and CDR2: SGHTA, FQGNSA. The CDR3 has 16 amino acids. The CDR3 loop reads CASSSRPAGGINEQFF. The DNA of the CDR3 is TGTGCCAGCAGCTCTCGCCCAGCGGGGGGGATCAATGAGCAGTTCTTC.

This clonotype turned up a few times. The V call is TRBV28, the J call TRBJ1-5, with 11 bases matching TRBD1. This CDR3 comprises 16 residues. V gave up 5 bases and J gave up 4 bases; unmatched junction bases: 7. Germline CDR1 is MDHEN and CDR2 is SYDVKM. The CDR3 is CASSPGGQGANQPQHF. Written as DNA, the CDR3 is TGTGCCAGCAGTCCCGGTGGACAGGGGGCGAATCAGCCCCAGCATTTT.

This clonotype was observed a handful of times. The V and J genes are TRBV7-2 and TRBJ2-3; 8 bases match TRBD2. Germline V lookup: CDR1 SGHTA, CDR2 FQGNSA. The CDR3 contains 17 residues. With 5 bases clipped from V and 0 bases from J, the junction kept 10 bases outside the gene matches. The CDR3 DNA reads TGTGCCAGCAGCCGAGGGATTAGCGGGGCAAGCACAGATACGCAGTATTTT. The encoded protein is CASSRGISGASTDTQYF.

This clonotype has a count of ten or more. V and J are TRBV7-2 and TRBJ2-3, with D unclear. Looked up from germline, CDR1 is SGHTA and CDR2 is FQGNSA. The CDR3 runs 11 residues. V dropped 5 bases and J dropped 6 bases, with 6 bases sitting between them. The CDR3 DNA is TGTGCCAGCAGCGTCCTGGATACGCAGTATTTT. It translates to CASSVLDTQYF. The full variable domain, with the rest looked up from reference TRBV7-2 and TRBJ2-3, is GAGVSQSPSNKVTEKGKDVELRCDPISGHTALYWYRQSLGQGLEFLIYFQGNSAPDKSGLPSDRFSAERTGGSVSTLTIQRTQQEDSAVYLCASSVLDTQYFGPGTRLTVL.

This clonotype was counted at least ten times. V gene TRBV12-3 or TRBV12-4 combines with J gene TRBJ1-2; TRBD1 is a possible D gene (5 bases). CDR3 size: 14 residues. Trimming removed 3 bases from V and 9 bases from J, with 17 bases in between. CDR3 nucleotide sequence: TGTGCCAGCAGTTTCCCAGCGGGGGAGGGTAGCTACACCTTC. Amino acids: CASSFPAGEGSYTF.

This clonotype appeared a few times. Written as DNA, the CDR3 is TGCAGCGTTGAGGGAGCCGGGACAGGAGAATACGAGCAGTACTTC. It translates to CSVEGAGTGEYEQYF. The rearrangement joins TRBV29-1 to TRBJ2-7; TRBD1 agrees at 8 bases. The junction had 11 bases not matched to a gene; V was cut back by 3 bases and J by 4 bases. The CDR3 loop spans 15 amino acids. Germline-derived CDR1 and CDR2 are SQVTM and ANQGSEA.

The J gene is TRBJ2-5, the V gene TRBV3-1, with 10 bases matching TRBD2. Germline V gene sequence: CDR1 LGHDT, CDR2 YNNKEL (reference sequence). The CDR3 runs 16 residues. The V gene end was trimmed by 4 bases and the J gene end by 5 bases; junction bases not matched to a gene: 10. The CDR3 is CASSPSPQTSGETQYF. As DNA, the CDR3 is TGTGCCAGCAGCCCGTCCCCCCAGACTAGCGGGGAGACCCAGTACTTC.

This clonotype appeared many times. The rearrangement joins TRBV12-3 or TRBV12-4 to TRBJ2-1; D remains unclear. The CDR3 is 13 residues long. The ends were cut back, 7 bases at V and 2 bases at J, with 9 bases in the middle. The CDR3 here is CASKTIPYNEQFF. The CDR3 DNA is TGTGCCAGCAAGACGATTCCCTACAATGAGCAGTTCTTC.

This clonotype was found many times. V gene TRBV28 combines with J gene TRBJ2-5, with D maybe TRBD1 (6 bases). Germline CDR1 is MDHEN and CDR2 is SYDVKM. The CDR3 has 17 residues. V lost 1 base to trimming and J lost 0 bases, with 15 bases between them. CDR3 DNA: TGTGCCAGCAGTTTATCCATGGTAGGGGGAAACCAAGAGACCCAGTACTTC. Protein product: CASSLSMVGGNQETQYF.

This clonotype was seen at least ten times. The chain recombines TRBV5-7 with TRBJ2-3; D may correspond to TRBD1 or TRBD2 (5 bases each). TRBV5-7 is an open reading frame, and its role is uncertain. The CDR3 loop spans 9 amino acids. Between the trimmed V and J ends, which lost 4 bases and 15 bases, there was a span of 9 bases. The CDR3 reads CASSQRGYF. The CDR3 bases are TGTGCCAGCAGCCAGAGGGGATATTTT.

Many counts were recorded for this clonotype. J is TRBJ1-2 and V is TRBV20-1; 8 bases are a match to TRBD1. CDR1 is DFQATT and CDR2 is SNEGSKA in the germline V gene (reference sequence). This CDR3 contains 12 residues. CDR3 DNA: TGCAGGCCGGGACAGGATAACTATGGCTACACCTTC. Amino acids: CRPGQDNYGYTF.

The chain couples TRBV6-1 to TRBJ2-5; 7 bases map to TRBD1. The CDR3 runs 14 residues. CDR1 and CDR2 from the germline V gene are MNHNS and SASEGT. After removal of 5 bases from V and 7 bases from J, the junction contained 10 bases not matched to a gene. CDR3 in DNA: TGTGCCAGCAGTCCCGGCAGGGGGTCGGTGACCCAGTACTTC. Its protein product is CASSPGRGSVTQYF.

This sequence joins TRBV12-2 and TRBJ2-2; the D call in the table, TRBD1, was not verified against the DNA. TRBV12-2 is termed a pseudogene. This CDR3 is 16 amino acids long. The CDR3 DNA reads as TGTGCAAGTCGCTTAGCGTCTGGGGGTGGCACCGGGGAGCTGTTTTTT. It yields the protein CASRLASGGGTGELFF.

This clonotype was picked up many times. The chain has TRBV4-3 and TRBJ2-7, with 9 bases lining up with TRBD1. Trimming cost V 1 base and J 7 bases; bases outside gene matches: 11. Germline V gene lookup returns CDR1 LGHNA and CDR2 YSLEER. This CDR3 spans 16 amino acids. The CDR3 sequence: CASSQGPGQGLWEQYF. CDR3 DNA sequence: TGCGCCAGCAGCCAAGGCCCGGGACAGGGCCTTTGGGAGCAGTACTTC.

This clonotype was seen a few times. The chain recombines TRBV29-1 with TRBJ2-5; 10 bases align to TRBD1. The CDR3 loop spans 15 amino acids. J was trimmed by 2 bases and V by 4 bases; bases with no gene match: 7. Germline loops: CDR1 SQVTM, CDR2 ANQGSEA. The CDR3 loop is CSVGPDRGAQETQYF. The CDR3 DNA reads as TGCAGCGTTGGACCGGACAGGGGGGCACAAGAGACCCAGTACTTC.

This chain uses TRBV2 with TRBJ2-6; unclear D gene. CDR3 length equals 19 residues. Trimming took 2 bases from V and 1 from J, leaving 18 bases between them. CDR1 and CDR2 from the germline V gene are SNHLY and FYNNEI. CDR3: CASSEQVGLSLSGANVLTF. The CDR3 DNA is TGTGCCAGCAGTGAACAAGTGGGTCTAAGCTTGTCTGGGGCCAACGTCCTGACTTTC.